The next 10 T cell receptor beta chains were all read from a single sample in a study of cytomegalovirus exposure and HLA in healthy donors. Libraries were prepared by immunoSEQ multiplex PCR; TCRdb keeps only in-frame clonotypes and omits some of them. The table has about 140,000 clones, about 88% seen once. What was sequenced was PBMCs. Receptors were obtained from a man aged 18 to 30 in good health and CMV-seropositive.

DNA of the CDR3: TGTGCCAGCAGTGGGGACAGAAAAAATCAGCCCCAGCATTTT. It encodes CASSGDRKNQPQHF. The chain carries TRBV27 and TRBJ1-5; TRBD1 matches 7 bases. Germline assignment: CDR1 MNHEY and CDR2 SMNVEV (reference sequence). V was clipped by 5 bases and J by 4 bases; unmatched bases: 5. The CDR3 runs to 14 residues.

This clone turned up a few times. This sequence joins TRBV10-2 and TRBJ2-1; 9 bases align to TRBD2. The germline V gene encodes CDR1 WSHSY and CDR2 SAAADI. CDR3 length: 18 residues. With 6 bases clipped from V and 0 bases from J, the junction kept 12 bases outside the gene matches. The CDR3 coding sequence is TGCGCCAGCAGAGATGACTCGGGTAGCGGGAGCTCCTACAATGAGCAGTTCTTC. Translating it yields CASRDDSGSGSSYNEQFF.

Of note for this clone: A junction end diverges from the germline sequence, so it may reflect a read error. This same CDR3 is encoded by further DNA sequences in the sample. This sequence joins TRBV27 and TRBJ2-7, with TRBD2 matching 7 bases. The CDR3 length is 14 residues. Germline CDR1 is MNHEY and CDR2 is SMNVEV (reference sequence). This CDR3 reads CASSSGLGAYEQYF. In nucleotides, the CDR3 is TGTGCCAGCAGTTCCGGACTAGGAGCCTATGAGCAGTACTTC.

The chain couples TRBV15 to TRBJ2-2; 11 bases agree with TRBD1. V shed 1 base and J 4 bases; nucleotides not matched to a gene: 2. The CDR3 consists of 16 residues. Germline CDR1 and CDR2: LNHNV and YYDKDF (reference sequence). The CDR3 region has the DNA TGTGCCACCAGCAGAGGCGGACAGGGGGCCACCGGGGAGCTGTTTTTT. It encodes CATSRGGQGATGELFF.

The chain couples TRBV5-1 to TRBJ2-4, with D uncertain. The CDR3 consists of 15 residues. CDR1 and CDR2 from the germline V gene are SGHRS and YFSETQ. Trimming took off 4 bases at V and 0 bases at J, with 11 bases between the two ends. The CDR3 DNA reads as TGCGCCAGCAGCCTTAACTTACTAGCCAAAAACATTCAGTACTTC. Its protein product is CASSLNLLAKNIQYF.

V usage is TRBV30 and J usage is TRBJ1-5; D unresolved. The CDR3 is 14 amino acids. Trimming took 2 bases from V and 2 from J, leaving 10 bases between them. Germline CDR1 reads GTSNPN; CDR2 reads SVGIG (reference sequence). The CDR3, as DNA: TGTGCCTGGAGTAGAGGGATGGGCAATCAGCCCCAGCATTTT. Translated, it gives CAWSRGMGNQPQHF.

The chain combines TRBV6-5 with TRBJ1-4, with D possibly being TRBD1 (5 bases). V lost 0 bases to trimming and J lost 8 bases, with 16 bases between them. CDR1 and CDR2 (germline): MNHEY, SVGAGI. This CDR3 contains 16 residues. CDR3 nucleotides: TGTGCCAGCAGTTACTCGGGTGGGCGGGGGTCCGAAAAACTGTTTTTT. Its protein product is CASSYSGGRGSEKLFF.

J is TRBJ2-7 and V is TRBV5-3; 11 bases are shared with TRBD2. TRBV5-3 is an open reading frame whose function is uncertain. J was trimmed by 2 bases and V by 7 bases; bases with no gene match: 14. The CDR3 loop spans 17 amino acids. CDR3 DNA sequence: TGTGCCAGATCACAGCGGGCTAGCGGGGGGAACGCCTACGAGCAGTACTTC. Its translation is CARSQRASGGNAYEQYF.

The chain links TRBV5-1 to TRBJ2-1; D not certain. CDR1 is SGHRS, CDR2 YFSETQ, per germline. The CDR3 spans 11 residues. V lost 5 bases to trimming and J lost 8 bases, with 8 bases between them. The CDR3 DNA reads as TGCGCCAGCAGTGAACTGGATGAGCAGTTCTTC. Protein product: CASSELDEQFF.

This clone was seen just once. This chain uses TRBV27 with TRBJ1-2; 10 nucleotides agree with TRBD1. The length of the CDR3 is 15 residues. Germline trimming cut 5 bases from V and 8 bases from J; bases unmatched to any gene: 11. CDR1 and CDR2 (germline): MNHEY, SMNVEV (reference sequence). Here the CDR3 reads CASSRPGQGLEGYTF. As DNA, the CDR3 is TGTGCCAGCAGTCGACCGGGACAGGGGTTGGAGGGCTACACCTTC.